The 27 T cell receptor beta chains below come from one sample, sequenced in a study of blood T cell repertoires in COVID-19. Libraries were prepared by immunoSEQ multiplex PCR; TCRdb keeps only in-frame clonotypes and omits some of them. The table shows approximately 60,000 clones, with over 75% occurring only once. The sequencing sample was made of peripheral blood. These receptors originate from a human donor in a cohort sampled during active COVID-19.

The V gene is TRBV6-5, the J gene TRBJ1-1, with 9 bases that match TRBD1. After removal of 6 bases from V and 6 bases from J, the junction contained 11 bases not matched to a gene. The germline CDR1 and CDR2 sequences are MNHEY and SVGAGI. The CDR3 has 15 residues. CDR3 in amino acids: CASRTGTGTVAEAFF. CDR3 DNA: TGTGCCAGCAGAACCGGGACAGGGACGGTTGCTGAAGCTTTCTTT.

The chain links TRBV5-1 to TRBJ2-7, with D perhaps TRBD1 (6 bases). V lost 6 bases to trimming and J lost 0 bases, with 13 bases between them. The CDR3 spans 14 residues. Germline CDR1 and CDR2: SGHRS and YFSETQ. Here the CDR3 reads CASKWGPSSYEQYF. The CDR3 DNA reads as TGCGCCAGCAAGTGGGGGCCCAGCTCCTACGAGCAGTACTTC.

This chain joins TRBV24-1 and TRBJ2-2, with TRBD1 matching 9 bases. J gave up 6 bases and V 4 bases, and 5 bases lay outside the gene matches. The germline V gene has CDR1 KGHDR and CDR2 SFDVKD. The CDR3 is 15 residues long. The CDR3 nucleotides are TGTGCCACCAGTGACTGGGACAGGGTCCCCGGGGAGCTGTTTTTT. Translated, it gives CATSDWDRVPGELFF.

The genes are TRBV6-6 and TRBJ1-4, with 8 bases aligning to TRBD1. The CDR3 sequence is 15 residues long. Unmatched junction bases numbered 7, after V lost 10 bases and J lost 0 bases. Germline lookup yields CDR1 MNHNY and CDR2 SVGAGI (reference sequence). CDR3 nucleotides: TGTGCCATCGGGACAGGCACCTCAACTAATGAAAAACTGTTTTTT. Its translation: CAIGTGTSTNEKLFF.

The CDR3 loop reads CASSRGSDTEAFF. In DNA, the CDR3 is TGTGCCAGCTCACGCGGGTCGGACACTGAAGCTTTCTTT. V and J are TRBV18 and TRBJ1-1; D call uncertain. This CDR3 contains 13 residues. Germline-derived CDR1 and CDR2 are KGHSH and LQKENI. Trimming removed 4 bases at V and 3 bases at J, with 9 bases between.

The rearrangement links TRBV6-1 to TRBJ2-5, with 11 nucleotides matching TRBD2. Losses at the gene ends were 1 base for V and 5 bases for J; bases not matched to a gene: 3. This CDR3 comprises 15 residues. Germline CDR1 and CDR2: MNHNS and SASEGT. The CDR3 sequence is CASSEGTSGFETQYF. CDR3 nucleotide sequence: TGTGCCAGCAGTGAAGGGACTAGCGGGTTTGAGACCCAGTACTTC.

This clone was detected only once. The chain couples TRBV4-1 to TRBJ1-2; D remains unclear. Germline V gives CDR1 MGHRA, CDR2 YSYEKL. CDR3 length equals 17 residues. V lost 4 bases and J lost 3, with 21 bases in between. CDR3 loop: CASSLQLRVGGDYGYTF. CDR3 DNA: TGCGCCAGCAGCCTCCAACTGCGGGTAGGCGGTGACTATGGCTACACCTTC.

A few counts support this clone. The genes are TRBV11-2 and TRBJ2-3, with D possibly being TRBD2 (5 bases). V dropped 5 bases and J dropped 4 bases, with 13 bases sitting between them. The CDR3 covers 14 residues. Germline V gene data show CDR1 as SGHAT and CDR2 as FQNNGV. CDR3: CASSPGVASDTQYF. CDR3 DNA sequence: TGTGCCAGCAGCCCCGGGGTAGCTTCAGATACGCAGTATTTT.

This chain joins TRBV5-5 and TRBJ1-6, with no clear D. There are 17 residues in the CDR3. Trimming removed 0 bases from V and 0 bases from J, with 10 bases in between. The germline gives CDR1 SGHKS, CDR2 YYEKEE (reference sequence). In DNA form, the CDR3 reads TGTGCCAGCAGCTTGGGCATGGTGAGCTCCTATAATTCACCCCTCCACTTT. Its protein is CASSLGMVSSYNSPLHF.

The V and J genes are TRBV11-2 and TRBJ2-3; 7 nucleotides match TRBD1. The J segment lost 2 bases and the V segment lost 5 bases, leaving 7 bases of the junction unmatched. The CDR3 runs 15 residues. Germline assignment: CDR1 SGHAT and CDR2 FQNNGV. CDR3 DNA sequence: TGTGCCAGCAGCCCCACAGGGGATCCCACAGATACGCAGTATTTT. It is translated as CASSPTGDPTDTQYF.

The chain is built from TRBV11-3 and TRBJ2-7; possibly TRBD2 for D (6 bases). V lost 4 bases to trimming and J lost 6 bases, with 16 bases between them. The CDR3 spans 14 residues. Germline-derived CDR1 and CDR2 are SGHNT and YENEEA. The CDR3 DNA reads TGTGCCAGCAGCTACCCGACGGAGGGCCTCGAGCAGTACTTC. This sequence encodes CASSYPTEGLEQYF.

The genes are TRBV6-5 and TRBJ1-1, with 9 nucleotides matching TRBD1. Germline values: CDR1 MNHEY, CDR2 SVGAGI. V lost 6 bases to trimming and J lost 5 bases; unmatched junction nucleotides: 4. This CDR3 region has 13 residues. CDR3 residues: CASRIQGATEAFF. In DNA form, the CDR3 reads TGTGCCAGCAGGATACAGGGGGCAACTGAAGCTTTCTTT.

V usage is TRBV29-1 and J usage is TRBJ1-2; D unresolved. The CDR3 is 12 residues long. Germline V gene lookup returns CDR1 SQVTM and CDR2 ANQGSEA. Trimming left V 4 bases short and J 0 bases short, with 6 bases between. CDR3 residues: CSVVQTNYGYTF. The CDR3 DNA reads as TGCAGCGTTGTCCAGACTAACTATGGCTACACCTTC.

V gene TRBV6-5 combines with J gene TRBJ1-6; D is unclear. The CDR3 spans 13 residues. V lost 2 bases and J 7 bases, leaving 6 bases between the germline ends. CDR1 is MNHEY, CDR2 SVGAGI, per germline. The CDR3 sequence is CASSYTRNSPLHF. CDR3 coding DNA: TGTGCCAGCAGTTACACACGCAATTCACCCCTCCACTTT.

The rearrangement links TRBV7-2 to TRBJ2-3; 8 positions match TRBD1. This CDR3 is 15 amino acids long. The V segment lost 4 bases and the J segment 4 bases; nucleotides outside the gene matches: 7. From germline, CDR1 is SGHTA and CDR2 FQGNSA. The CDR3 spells CASSSSLTGADTQYF. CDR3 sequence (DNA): TGTGCCAGCAGCTCCTCCTTGACAGGGGCAGATACGCAGTATTTT. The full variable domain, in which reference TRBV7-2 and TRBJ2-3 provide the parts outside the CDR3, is GAGVSQSPSNKVTEKGKDVELRCDPISGHTALYWYRQSLGQGLEFLIYFQGNSAPDKSGLPSDRFSAERTGGSVSTLTIQRTQQEDSAVYLCASSSSLTGADTQYFGPGTRLTVL.

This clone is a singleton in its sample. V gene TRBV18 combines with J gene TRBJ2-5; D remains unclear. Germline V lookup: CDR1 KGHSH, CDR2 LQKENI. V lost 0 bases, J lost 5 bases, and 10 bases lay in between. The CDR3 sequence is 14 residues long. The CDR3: CASSPPLAEETQYF. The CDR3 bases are TGTGCCAGCTCACCACCGTTGGCGGAGGAGACCCAGTACTTC. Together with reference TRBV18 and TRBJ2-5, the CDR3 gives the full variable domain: NAGVMQNPRHLVRRRGQEARLRCSPMKGHSHVYWYRQLPEEGLKFMVYLQKENIIDESGMPKERFSAEFPKEGPSILRIQQVVRGDSAAYFCASSPPLAEETQYFGPGTRLLVL.

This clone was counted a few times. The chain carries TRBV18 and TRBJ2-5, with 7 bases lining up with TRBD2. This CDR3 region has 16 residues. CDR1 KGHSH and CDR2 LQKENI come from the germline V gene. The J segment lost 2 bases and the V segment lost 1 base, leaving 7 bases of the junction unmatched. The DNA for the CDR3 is TGTGCCAGCTCACCACGCGGCGGGGGAAAGCAAGAGACCCAGTACTTC. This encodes CASSPRGGGKQETQYF.

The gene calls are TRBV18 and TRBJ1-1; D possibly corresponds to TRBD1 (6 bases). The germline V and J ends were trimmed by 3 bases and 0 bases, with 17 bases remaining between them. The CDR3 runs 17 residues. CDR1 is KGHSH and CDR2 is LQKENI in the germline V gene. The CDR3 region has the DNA TGTGCCAGCTCACCCACCCCCCAGACAGGAATGAACACTGAAGCTTTCTTT. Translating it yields CASSPTPQTGMNTEAFF.

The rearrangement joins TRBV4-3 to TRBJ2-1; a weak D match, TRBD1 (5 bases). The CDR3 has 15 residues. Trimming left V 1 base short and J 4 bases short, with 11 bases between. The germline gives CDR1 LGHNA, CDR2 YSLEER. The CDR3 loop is CASSQAQDNYNEQFF. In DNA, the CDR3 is TGCGCCAGCAGCCAAGCCCAGGACAATTACAATGAGCAGTTCTTC.

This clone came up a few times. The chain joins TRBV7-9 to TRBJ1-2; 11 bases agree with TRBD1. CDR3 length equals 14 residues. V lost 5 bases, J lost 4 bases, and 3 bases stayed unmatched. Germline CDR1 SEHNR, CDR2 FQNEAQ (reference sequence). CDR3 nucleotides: TGTGCCAGCAGCCCAGGGACAGGGGGCTATGGCTACACCTTC. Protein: CASSPGTGGYGYTF.

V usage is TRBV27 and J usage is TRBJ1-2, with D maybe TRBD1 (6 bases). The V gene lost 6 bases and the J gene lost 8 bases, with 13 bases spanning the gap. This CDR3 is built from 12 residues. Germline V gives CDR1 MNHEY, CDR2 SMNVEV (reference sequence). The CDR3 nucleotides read TGTGCCAGCAGCCAACAGGGTCGGGGCTACACCTTC. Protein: CASSQQGRGYTF.

CDR3 coding DNA: TGCGCCAGCAGCTTAGACGGGGGACTGTCCTACAATGAGCAGTTCTTC. Translation: CASSLDGGLSYNEQFF. The chain recombines TRBV5-1 with TRBJ2-1; a weak D match, TRBD2 (6 bases). This CDR3 region has 16 residues. V shed 2 bases and J shed 1 base, with 13 bases lying between them. Germline assignment: CDR1 SGHRS and CDR2 YFSETQ.

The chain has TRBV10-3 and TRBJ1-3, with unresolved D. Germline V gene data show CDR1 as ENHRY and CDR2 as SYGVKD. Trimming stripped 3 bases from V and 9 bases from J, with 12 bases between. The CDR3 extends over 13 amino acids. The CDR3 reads CAISEGEGLTIYF. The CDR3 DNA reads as TGTGCCATCAGTGAAGGAGAGGGTCTCACCATATATTTT.

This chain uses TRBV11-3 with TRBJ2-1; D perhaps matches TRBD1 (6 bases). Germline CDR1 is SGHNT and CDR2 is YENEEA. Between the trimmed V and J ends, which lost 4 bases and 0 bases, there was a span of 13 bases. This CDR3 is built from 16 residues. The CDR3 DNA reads TGTGCCAGCAGCTCATGGACAGCGAGCTCCTACAATGAGCAGTTCTTC. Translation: CASSSWTASSYNEQFF.

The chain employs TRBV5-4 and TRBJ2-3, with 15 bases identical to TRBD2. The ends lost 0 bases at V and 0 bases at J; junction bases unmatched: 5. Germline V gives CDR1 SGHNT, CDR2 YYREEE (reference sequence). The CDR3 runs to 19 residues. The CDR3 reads CASSLEGLAGGHSTDTQYF. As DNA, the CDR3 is TGTGCCAGCAGCTTGGAGGGACTAGCGGGGGGTCATAGCACAGATACGCAGTATTTT. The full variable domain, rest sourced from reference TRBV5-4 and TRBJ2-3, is ETGVTQSPTHLIKTRGQQVTLRCSSQSGHNTVSWYQQALGQGPQFIFQYYREEENGRGNFPPRFSGLQFPNYSSELNVNALELDDSALYLCASSLEGLAGGHSTDTQYFGPGTRLTVL.

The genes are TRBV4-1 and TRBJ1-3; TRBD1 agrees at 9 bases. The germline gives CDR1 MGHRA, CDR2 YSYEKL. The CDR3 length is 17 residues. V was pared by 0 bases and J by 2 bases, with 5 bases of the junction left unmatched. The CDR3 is CASSQDGWDRAGNTIYF. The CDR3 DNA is TGCGCCAGCAGCCAAGACGGCTGGGACAGGGCTGGAAACACCATATATTTT.

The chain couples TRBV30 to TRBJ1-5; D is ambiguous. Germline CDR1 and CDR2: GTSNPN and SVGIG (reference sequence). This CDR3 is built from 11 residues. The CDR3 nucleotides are TGTACTAAGAATAGCAATCAGCCCCAGCATTTT. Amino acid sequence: CTKNSNQPQHF.